This T cell receptor beta chain was captured by sequencing in a study of T cell repertoires in cytomegalovirus infection. About the study: HLA-C-restricted CMV epitopes, recently identified, and well-studied HLA-B-restricted ones were used by the study.

In germline, CDR1 is SGHVS, CDR2 FQNEAQ. The CDR3 loop spans 22 amino acids. Trimming removed 0 bases from V and 7 bases from J; junction bases left unmatched: 26. This clonotype was seen ten or more times. What it binds is unknown. Study findings and constraints: CMV carriers having the relevant HLA were flagged by cumulative public TCR beta family frequency. The study found HLA-C-restricted CMV-specific TCR beta clonotypes dominating the ex vivo response.

MiXCR was run by TCRdb on the reads, yielding one entry per CDR3 protein. The sample lists under 95,000 distinct CDR3 sequences, roughly 44% occurring once. V gene TRBV7-8 combines with J gene TRBJ2-7; TRBD2 aligns across 11 bases. Sequencing was performed on CD8+ T cells from cultured PBMCs, taken from culture after CMV antigen stimulation. The TCR sequence derives from a human donor in good health (CMV status not recorded). Some clones in this sample may be carry-over from other donors' samples. The CDR3 region has the DNA TGTGCCAGCAGCTTAGCGGGACTAGCGGCATTTGTAACCTACGGCGTCCGCAAGGAGCAGTACTTC. Translation gives CASSLAGLAAFVTYGVRKEQYF.